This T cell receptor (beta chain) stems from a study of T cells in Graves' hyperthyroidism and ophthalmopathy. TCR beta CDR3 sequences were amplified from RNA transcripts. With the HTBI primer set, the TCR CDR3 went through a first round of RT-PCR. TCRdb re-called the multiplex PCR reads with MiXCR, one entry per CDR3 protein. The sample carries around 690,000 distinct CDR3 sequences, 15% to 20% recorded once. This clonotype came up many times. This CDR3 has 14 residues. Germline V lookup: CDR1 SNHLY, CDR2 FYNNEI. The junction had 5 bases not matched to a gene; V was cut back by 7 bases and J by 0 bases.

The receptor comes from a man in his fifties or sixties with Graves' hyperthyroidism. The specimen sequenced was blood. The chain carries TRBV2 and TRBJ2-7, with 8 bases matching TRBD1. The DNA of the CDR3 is TGTGCCAGCATAGCAGGACAGGGCTCCTACGAGCAGTACTTC. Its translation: CASIAGQGSYEQYF.